The 19 T cell receptor beta chains listed next were all sequenced from one sample in a study of Graves' ophthalmopathy and Graves' hyperthyroidism. Amplification of TCR beta CDR3 regions used RNA transcripts. HTBI primers were employed in first-round RT-PCR, then a second-round multiplex PCR followed. TCRdb redid the calling of the multiplex PCR reads with MiXCR, one entry per CDR3 protein. The sample lists 400,000 to 500,000 distinct CDR3 sequences, approximately 21% seen once, with more than 2.5% in the top ten. The sequencing input was peripheral blood. The receptors here all came from a woman aged 18-29 years with stable Graves' hyperthyroidism.

CDR3 in amino acids: CASSDRLAPNTGELFF. CDR3 nucleotides: TGTGCCAGCAGCGATCGGCTAGCGCCGAACACCGGGGAGCTGTTTTTT. This chain links TRBV9 with TRBJ2-2; maybe TRBD2 (6 bases). Trimming left V 3 bases short and J 0 bases short, with 12 bases between. This CDR3 is 16 amino acids long. Germline lookup yields CDR1 SGDLS and CDR2 YYNGEE.

Ten or more counts support this clonotype. This chain links TRBV6-1 with TRBJ2-7, with 11 bases lining up with TRBD2. The CDR3 covers 14 residues. V lost 5 bases, J lost 5 bases, and 5 bases stayed unmatched. In germline, CDR1 is MNHNS, CDR2 SASEGT. CDR3 sequence: CASSRLAGRDEQYF. The CDR3 DNA sequence: TGTGCCAGCAGTCGACTAGCGGGAAGGGACGAGCAGTACTTC.

In its sample, this clonotype was seen many times. The rearrangement links TRBV7-9 to TRBJ1-1; D may be TRBD1 (6 bases). The CDR3 loop spans 12 amino acids. Germline V gene data show CDR1 as SEHNR and CDR2 as FQNEAQ (reference sequence). Trimming removed 4 bases from V and 8 bases from J, with 11 bases in between. The CDR3 DNA sequence: TGTGCCAGCAGCTCGGACAGCCTCGAAGCTTTCTTT. Translation gives CASSSDSLEAFF.

This clonotype showed up many times. The J gene is TRBJ2-5, the V gene TRBV12-3 or TRBV12-4, with D unclear. V gave up 4 bases and J gave up 2 bases, with 8 bases separating them. This CDR3 is built from 13 residues. As DNA, the CDR3 is TGTGCCAGCAGTTATTGGCAACAAGAGACCCAGTACTTC. Residues: CASSYWQQETQYF.

In its sample, this clonotype was seen many times. The chain recombines TRBV12-3 or TRBV12-4 with TRBJ1-1; no reliable D call. The ends were cut back, 0 bases at V and 3 bases at J, with 11 bases in the middle. CDR3 length: 15 residues. CDR3 sequence reads: CASSLAPRRDTEAFF. CDR3 bases: TGTGCCAGCAGTTTAGCGCCGAGAAGGGACACTGAAGCTTTCTTT.

Worth noting for this clonotype: One base away lies a much larger clone, so this may be a sequencing read error. No conserved phenylalanine or tryptophan is present at the end of the CDR3, so a read error is the likely explanation. J is TRBJ2-6 and V is TRBV28; possibly TRBD1 or TRBD2 for D (5 bases each). Trimming stripped 11 bases from V and 2 bases from J, with 7 bases between. Germline values: CDR1 MDHEN, CDR2 SYDVKM. The CDR3 consists of 12 residues. DNA of the CDR3: TGTGCCGGGGGAACTGGGGCCAACGTCCTGACTGTC. Its translation is CAGGTGANVLTV.

This clonotype was seen ten or more times. The V call is TRBV20-1, the J call TRBJ2-5, with 8 positions matching TRBD2. V dropped 5 bases and J dropped 5; count of bases not matched to a gene: 4. CDR1 is DFQATT, CDR2 SNEGSKA, per germline (reference sequence). The CDR3 totals 12 residues. This CDR3 is CSAFTSGETQYF. The CDR3 DNA sequence: TGCAGTGCTTTTACTAGCGGCGAGACCCAGTACTTC.

This clonotype was detected many times. In DNA, the CDR3 is TGTGCCAGTAGTATAGCCTCTAGCGGGAGCTACGAGCAGTACTTC. Its translation is CASSIASSGSYEQYF. V usage is TRBV19 and J usage is TRBJ2-7, with TRBD2 identical over 10 bases. CDR1 LNHDA and CDR2 SQIVND come from the germline V gene (reference sequence). This CDR3 has 15 residues. Unmatched junction bases numbered 3, after V lost 1 base and J lost 3 bases.

This clonotype was picked up many times. The chain uses TRBV6-1 and TRBJ1-2; 7 nucleotides agree with TRBD1. J lost 6 bases, V lost 4 bases, and 5 bases had no gene match. From germline, CDR1 is MNHNS and CDR2 SASEGT. The CDR3 has 13 amino acids. The CDR3 region is CASSGPGTDGYTF. DNA for the CDR3: TGTGCCAGCAGTGGTCCCGGGACAGATGGCTACACCTTC.

The sample holds many counts of this clonotype. This chain links TRBV3-1 with TRBJ1-1; D is unclear. The CDR3 runs to 16 residues. CDR1 is LGHDT, CDR2 YNNKEL, per germline (reference sequence). V lost 4 bases to trimming and J lost 0 bases, with 15 bases between them. The CDR3 nucleotides read TGTGCCAGCAGCCCAACACCCCTACGCCTGAACACTGAAGCTTTCTTT. This translates into CASSPTPLRLNTEAFF.

This clonotype showed up many times. The chain carries TRBV12-3 or TRBV12-4 and TRBJ2-7; D might be TRBD1 or TRBD2, each matching 7 bases. CDR3 length: 14 amino acids. V was trimmed by 7 bases and J by 1 base, leaving 14 bases between them. CDR3: CASKSQGGSYEQYF. CDR3 in DNA: TGTGCCAGCAAATCGCAGGGGGGGTCCTACGAGCAGTACTTC.

V gene TRBV6-2 or TRBV6-3 combines with J gene TRBJ2-7; D is undetermined. This CDR3 contains 15 residues. Germline loops: CDR1 MNHEY, CDR2 SVGEGT. V was trimmed by 0 bases and J by 2 bases, leaving 11 bases between them. The CDR3 region is CASSYSRRSTYEQYF. CDR3 sequence (DNA): TGTGCCAGCAGTTACTCGCGTCGGTCCACCTACGAGCAGTACTTC.

As for this clonotype: Germline and junction disagree at one end, which may indicate a read error. V is TRBV12-3 or TRBV12-4 and J is TRBJ1-1; D unresolved. The CDR3 spans 13 residues. The CDR3 protein is CSSSPLLDTEAFF. The CDR3 nucleotides read TGTTCCAGCAGCCCCCTTCTGGACACTGAAGCTTTCTTT.

As concerns this clonotype: At one end the junction does not follow the germline gene, possibly because of a read error. The rearrangement links TRBV6-9 to TRBJ2-7; D tentatively reads TRBD1 or TRBD2 (5 bases each). From germline, CDR1 is MNHGY and CDR2 SVAAGI. The CDR3 length is 12 residues. The DNA of the CDR3 is TGCGCCAGCACTGGGACCCGCTACGAGCAGTACTTC. Protein sequence: CASTGTRYEQYF.

This clonotype was observed many times. An end of the junction differs from the germline gene, which may be a read error. The rearrangement links TRBV6-1 to TRBJ2-1; 9 positions match TRBD2. The germline V gene encodes CDR1 MNHNS and CDR2 SASEGT. This CDR3 comprises 15 residues. DNA of the CDR3: TGTACCAGCAGTGACGAAGCGGGAGGCGGCAATGAGCAGTTCTTC. This translates into CTSSDEAGGGNEQFF.

J is TRBJ1-1 and V is TRBV3-1; a possible D gene is TRBD1 (5 bases). Germline assignment: CDR1 LGHDT and CDR2 YNNKEL (reference sequence). The length of the CDR3 is 14 residues. V was trimmed by 3 bases and J by 6 bases, leaving 14 bases between them. The DNA of the CDR3 is TGTGCCAGCAGCCACCGCAGGGATGGGCCTGAAGCTTTCTTT. Translated, it gives CASSHRRDGPEAFF.

The genes are TRBV11-2 and TRBJ1-2, with D possibly matching TRBD1 (5 bases). Germline V gives CDR1 SGHAT, CDR2 FQNNGV. V shed 1 base and J shed 6 bases, with 12 bases lying between them. The CDR3 contains 14 residues. CDR3 sequence reads: CASSLVGGRDGYTF. Here the CDR3 DNA reads TGTGCCAGCAGCTTAGTGGGGGGAAGAGATGGCTACACCTTC.

This clonotype was seen more than once but under ten times. The rearrangement links TRBV4-1 to TRBJ2-7; TRBD1 agrees at 8 bases. This CDR3 has 15 amino acids. J gave up 1 base and V 4 bases, and 6 bases lay outside the gene matches. CDR1 MGHRA and CDR2 YSYEKL come from the germline V gene. This CDR3 reads CASSPGQGQSYEQYF. CDR3 coding DNA: TGCGCCAGCAGCCCAGGACAGGGTCAGTCCTACGAGCAGTACTTC.

This rearrangement joins TRBV6-1 to TRBJ1-1; TRBD1 matches at 7 bases. In germline, CDR1 is MNHNS, CDR2 SASEGT. V was pared by 8 bases and J by 2 bases, with 5 bases of the junction left unmatched. The CDR3 contains 13 residues. CDR3 bases: TGTGCCAGCCGCGACAGGGCCAACACTGAAGCTTTCTTT. Amino acids: CASRDRANTEAFF.